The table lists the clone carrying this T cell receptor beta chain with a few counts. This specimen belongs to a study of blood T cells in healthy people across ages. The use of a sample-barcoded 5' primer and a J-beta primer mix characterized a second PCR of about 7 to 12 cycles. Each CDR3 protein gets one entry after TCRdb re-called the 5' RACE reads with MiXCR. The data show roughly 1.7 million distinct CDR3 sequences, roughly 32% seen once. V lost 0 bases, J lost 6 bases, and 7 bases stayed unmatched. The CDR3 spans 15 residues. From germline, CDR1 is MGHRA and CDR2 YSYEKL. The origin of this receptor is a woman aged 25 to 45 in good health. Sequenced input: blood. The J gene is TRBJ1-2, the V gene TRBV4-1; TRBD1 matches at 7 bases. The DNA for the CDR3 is TGCGCCAGCAGCCAAGATCCAAGGACAGGCGATGGCTACACCTTC. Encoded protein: CASSQDPRTGDGYTF.